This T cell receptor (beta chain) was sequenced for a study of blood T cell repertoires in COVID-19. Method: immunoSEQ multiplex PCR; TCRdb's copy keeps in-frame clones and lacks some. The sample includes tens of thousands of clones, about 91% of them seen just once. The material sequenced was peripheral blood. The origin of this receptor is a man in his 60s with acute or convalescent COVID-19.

The DNA for the CDR3 is TGTGCCAGCAGTGAAGATCGCGATTACTATGGCTACACCTTC. Protein: CASSEDRDYYGYTF. The chain is built from TRBV2 and TRBJ1-2; D not certain. The CDR3 runs to 14 residues. The ends were cut back, 1 base at V and 3 bases at J, with 9 bases in the middle. The germline CDR1 and CDR2 sequences are SNHLY and FYNNEI.